The rows below give T cell receptor beta chains drawn from one sample of a study of Ad26.COV2.S vaccination and SARS-CoV-2 variants. Repertoires were generated with immunoSEQ multiplex PCR, while TCRdb's copy carries only in-frame clones and drops some. The sample holds around 450,000 clones, roughly 90% seen once. The sample in question was peripheral blood, obtained in a trial of Ad26.COV2.S vaccine versus placebo. All receptors derive from a person aged 18 to 65 who received the Ad26.COV2.S COVID-19 vaccine or a placebo. The CDR3 runs from the conserved cysteine through the conserved F or W. The D gene is left open where the match is weak. Expanded clones are given a class, and other clones once, few, many or no size at all.

clone_size d_call j_call v_call cdr3_aa cdr3_nt
few - TRBJ1-4 TRBV5-4 CASSLFRGQTNEKLFF TGTGCCAGCAGCCTTTTCCGGGGGCAGACTAATGAAAAACTGTTTTTT
- - TRBJ1-1 TRBV10-3 CAIRTGTQEAFF TGTGCCATCAGAACCGGGACCCAGGAGGCTTTCTTT
- - TRBJ1-1 TRBV19 CASSSDRLSEAFF TGTGCCAGTAGTAGTGACAGACTATCTGAAGCTTTCTTT
- TRBD1 TRBJ2-7 TRBV6-5 CASSPGTGPYEQYF TGTGCCAGCAGCCCCGGGACAGGGCCCTACGAGCAGTACTTC
few - TRBJ2-3 TRBV19 CASSFPSGAETQGTQYF TGTGCCAGTAGTTTCCCCTCGGGGGCAGAGACCCAGGGTACGCAGTATTTT
- - TRBJ2-7 TRBV7-6 CASAVGGATYEQYF TGTGCCAGCGCTGTGGGGGGCGCTACCTACGAGCAGTACTTC
- - TRBJ1-1 TRBV30 CACTLGPRKGTEAFF TGTGCCTGCACCCTAGGGCCCCGTAAGGGCACTGAAGCTTTCTTT
- TRBD1 TRBJ1-2 TRBV6-5 CASIRTGGGYTF TGTGCCAGCATCCGGACAGGGGGGGGCTACACCTTC
- - TRBJ2-1 TRBV20-1 CSASPTRDEQFF TGCAGTGCTAGTCCGACAAGGGATGAGCAGTTCTTC
once - TRBJ1-1 TRBV6-5 CASSYSVGGWDTEAFF TGTGCCAGCAGTTACTCGGTCGGTGGCTGGGATACTGAAGCTTTCTTT
- - TRBJ2-1 TRBV3-1/TRBV3-2 CASSPQNPDRNEQFF TGTGCCAGCAGCCCACAAAACCCCGACAGGAATGAGCAGTTCTTC
- - TRBJ1-4 TRBV7-9 CASSPVAEKLFF TGTGCCAGCAGCCCCGTGGCAGAAAAACTGTTTTTT
- TRBD1 TRBJ2-7 TRBV19 CASSMGQGAYEQYF TGTGCCAGTAGTATGGGACAGGGGGCATACGAGCAGTACTTC
- - TRBJ1-6 TRBV5-1 CASSLEAANSPLHF TGCGCCAGCAGCTTGGAGGCAGCTAATTCACCCCTCCACTTT
- - TRBJ2-1 TRBV30 CAWSVHEQFF TGTGCCTGGAGTGTCCATGAGCAGTTCTTC
- - TRBJ1-5 TRBV4-3 CASSQDHLGNQPQHF TGCGCCAGCAGCCAAGATCACCTGGGTAATCAGCCCCAGCATTTT
- TRBD1 TRBJ1-2 TRBV5-6 CASSLVGTGKNYGYTF TGTGCCAGCAGCTTGGTAGGGACAGGGAAAAACTATGGCTACACCTTC
- - TRBJ1-3 TRBV6-5 CASSTGIAGNTIYF TGTGCCAGCAGTACAGGGATTGCTGGAAACACCATATATTTT
- - TRBJ2-3 TRBV14 CASSQSLSPTDTQYF TGTGCCAGCAGCCAAAGTCTATCCCCCACAGATACGCAGTATTTT
- TRBD2 TRBJ2-7 TRBV19 CASSLGTSGSHEQYF TGTGCCAGTAGTCTTGGGACTAGCGGGAGTCACGAGCAGTACTTC
once - TRBJ2-3 TRBV19 CASSIDHGRGPTDTQYF TGTGCCAGTAGTATAGATCACGGGAGAGGACCCACAGATACGCAGTATTTT
- TRBD1 TRBJ2-7 TRBV5-1 CASSTSTGGAYEQYF TGCGCCAGCAGCACCTCGACAGGGGGGGCGTACGAGCAGTACTTC
- - TRBJ2-1 TRBV12-3/TRBV12-4 CASSLVLYNEQFF TGTGCCAGCAGTTTAGTTCTATACAATGAGCAGTTCTTC
- TRBD1 TRBJ1-2 TRBV6-6 CASSYPDRGRYGYTF TGTGCCAGCAGTTACCCGGACAGGGGTCGTTATGGCTACACCTTC
- TRBD1 TRBJ2-3 TRBV27 CASSSPTGYHSTDTQYF TGTGCCAGCAGTTCACCGACAGGGTACCATAGCACAGATACGCAGTATTTT
- TRBD1 TRBJ1-5 TRBV20-1 CSASKGARGNQPQHF TGCAGTGCTAGTAAGGGGGCTAGGGGCAATCAGCCCCAGCATTTT
- - TRBJ2-2 TRBV28 CASRLDSSAGELFF TGTGCCAGCAGACTGGACAGCTCGGCCGGGGAGCTGTTTTTT
- - TRBJ1-1 TRBV5-6 CASSRATEAFF TGTGCCAGCAGCCGGGCCACTGAAGCTTTCTTT
- TRBD1 TRBJ2-7 TRBV28 CASSLPAPRDREGYEQYF TGTGCCAGCAGTTTACCAGCTCCTCGGGACAGAGAAGGGTACGAGCAGTACTTC